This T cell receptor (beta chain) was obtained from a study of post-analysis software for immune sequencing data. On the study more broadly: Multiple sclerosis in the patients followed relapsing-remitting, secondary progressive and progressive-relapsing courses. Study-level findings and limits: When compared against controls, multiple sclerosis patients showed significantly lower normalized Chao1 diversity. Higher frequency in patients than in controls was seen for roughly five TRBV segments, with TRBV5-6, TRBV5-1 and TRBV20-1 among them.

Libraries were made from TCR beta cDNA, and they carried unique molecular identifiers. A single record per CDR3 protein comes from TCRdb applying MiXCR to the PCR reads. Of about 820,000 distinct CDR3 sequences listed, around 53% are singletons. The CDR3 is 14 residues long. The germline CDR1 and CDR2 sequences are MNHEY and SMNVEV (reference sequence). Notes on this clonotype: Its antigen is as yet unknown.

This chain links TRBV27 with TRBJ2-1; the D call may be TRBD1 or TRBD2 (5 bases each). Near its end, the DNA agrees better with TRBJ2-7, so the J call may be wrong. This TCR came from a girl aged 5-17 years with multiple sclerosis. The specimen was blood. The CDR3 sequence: CASSPRQTMYEQYF. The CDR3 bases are TGTGCCAGCAGTCCACGACAGACTATGTACGAGCAGTACTTC.